The 5 T cell receptor beta chains below were found in one sample sequenced in a study of shared clonotypes between healthy human individuals. Terminally differentiated effector memory CD45RA+ cells were excluded from the naive CD8 cells, which were CD45RO-negative and positively selected for CCR7. Assay used: immunoSEQ multiplex PCR; TCRdb lists only in-frame clones, some missing. The table records millions of clones, about 94% of them present only once. Sequences were obtained from naive CD8+ T cells sorted from blood. Receptors originate from a man between 18 and 29 years old in good health.

The chain links TRBV6-1 to TRBJ2-1, with D perhaps being TRBD1 or TRBD2 (5 bases each). The V gene's germline CDR1 is MNHNS and CDR2 SASEGT. This CDR3 region has 13 residues. V was trimmed by 3 bases and J by 5 bases, leaving 8 bases between them. The CDR3 bases are TGTGCCAGCAGTGACTGGGGGAACAATGAGCAGTTCTTC. This codes for CASSDWGNNEQFF.

The rearrangement links TRBV27 to TRBJ1-1, with D uncertain. Between the trimmed V and J ends, which lost 8 bases and 5 bases, there was a span of 18 bases. The CDR3 consists of 14 residues. Germline V CDR1 and CDR2: MNHEY, SMNVEV (reference sequence). This CDR3 reads CASGLTGGETEAFF. As DNA, the CDR3 is TGTGCCAGCGGCCTCACGGGAGGTGAGACTGAAGCTTTCTTT.

This chain links TRBV27 with TRBJ1-5; D is ambiguous. With 3 bases removed from V and 5 bases from J, the gap between germline ends came to 14 bases. The CDR3 extends over 15 amino acids. The germline CDR1 and CDR2 sequences are MNHEY and SMNVEV (reference sequence). CDR3 in DNA: TGTGCCAGCAGTTTTTGGGGTAATGCGGATCAGCCCCAGCATTTT. Protein sequence: CASSFWGNADQPQHF.

The chain links TRBV5-4 to TRBJ1-1; no definite D call. The CDR3 consists of 11 residues. V was clipped by 2 bases and J by 5 bases, with 4 bases between them. CDR1 is SGHNT, CDR2 YYREEE, per germline (reference sequence). CDR3 region: CASSFQTEAFF. Written as DNA, the CDR3 is TGTGCCAGCAGCTTTCAGACTGAAGCTTTCTTT.

The chain recombines TRBV29-1 with TRBJ2-3; tentatively, D is TRBD1 (7 bases). CDR3 length: 13 amino acids. From germline, CDR1 is SQVTM and CDR2 ANQGSEA. The V end was cut by 3 bases, the J end by 1 base, with 8 bases between. CDR3 sequence: CSVDRGGTDTQYF. The DNA of the CDR3 is TGCAGCGTTGACAGGGGGGGCACAGATACGCAGTATTTT.